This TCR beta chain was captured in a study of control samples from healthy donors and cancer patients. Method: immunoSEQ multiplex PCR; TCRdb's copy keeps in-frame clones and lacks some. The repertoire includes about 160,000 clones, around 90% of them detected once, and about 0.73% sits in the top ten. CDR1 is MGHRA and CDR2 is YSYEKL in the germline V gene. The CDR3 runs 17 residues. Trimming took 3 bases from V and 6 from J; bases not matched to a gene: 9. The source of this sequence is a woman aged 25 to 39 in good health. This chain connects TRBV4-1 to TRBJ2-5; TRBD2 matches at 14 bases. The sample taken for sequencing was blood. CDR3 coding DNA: TGCGCCAGCAGCCAGACGGGGACTAGCGGGAGAGTGAAGACCCAGTACTTC. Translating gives CASSQTGTSGRVKTQYF.